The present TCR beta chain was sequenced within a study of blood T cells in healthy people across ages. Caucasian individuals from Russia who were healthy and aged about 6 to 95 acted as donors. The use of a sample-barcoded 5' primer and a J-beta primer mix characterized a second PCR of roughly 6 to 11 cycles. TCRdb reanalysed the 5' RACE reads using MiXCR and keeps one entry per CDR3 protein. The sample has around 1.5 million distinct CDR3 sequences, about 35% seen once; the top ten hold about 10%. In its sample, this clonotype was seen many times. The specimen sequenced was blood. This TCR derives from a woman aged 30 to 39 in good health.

As DNA, the CDR3 is TGCAGCGTTTCCGGACAGGGCTCACCCGGGGAGCTGTTTTTT. Protein product: CSVSGQGSPGELFF. This chain uses TRBV29-1 with TRBJ2-2, with 8 bases aligning to TRBD1. V was pared by 5 bases and J by 6 bases, with 8 bases of the junction left unmatched. Germline values: CDR1 SQVTM, CDR2 ANQGSEA. The CDR3 extends over 14 amino acids.